This passage covers 27 T cell receptor beta chains from one sample sequenced in a study of cytomegalovirus exposure and HLA in healthy donors. A multiplex PCR was run with 60 Vbeta primers and 13 Jbeta primers. TCRdb keeps only in-frame clones here, not all; method: immunoSEQ multiplex PCR. The sample has over 110,000 clones, 70% to 85% seen once; the top ten hold approximately 8.2%. The sequenced sample was PBMCs. The receptors here all came from a woman in her 50s in good health and CMV-seropositive.

The chain carries TRBV30 and TRBJ2-5; 8 nucleotides align to TRBD2. CDR3 length: 16 amino acids. J gave up 5 bases and V 0 bases, and 11 bases lay outside the gene matches. Germline loops: CDR1 GTSNPN, CDR2 SVGIG (reference sequence). The CDR3 coding sequence is TGTGCCTGGAGTGTTAATAGCGGGGACTGGGGGGAGACCCAGTACTTC. This codes for CAWSVNSGDWGETQYF.

The J gene is TRBJ1-6, the V gene TRBV5-1; D gene uncertain. This CDR3 has 14 residues. V lost 3 bases and J lost 3, with 7 bases in between. Germline V gives CDR1 SGHRS, CDR2 YFSETQ. The CDR3 spells CASSSRDYNSPLHF. The CDR3 DNA is TGCGCCAGCAGCTCCCGGGACTATAATTCACCCCTCCACTTT. The full variable domain, rest sourced from reference TRBV5-1 and TRBJ1-6, is KAGVTQTPRYLIKTRGQQVTLSCSPISGHRSVSWYQQTPGQGLQFLFEYFSETQRNKGNFPGRFSGRQFSNSRSEMNVSTLELGDSALYLCASSSRDYNSPLHFGNGTRLTVT.

The CDR3 nucleotides read TGTGCCTGGATGATGGAGGACACTGAAGCTTTCTTT. Its protein product is CAWMMEDTEAFF. V gene TRBV30 combines with J gene TRBJ1-1, with D unclear. The V and J ends lost 4 bases and 3 bases respectively, with 9 bases between them. The CDR3 contains 12 residues. CDR1 is GTSNPN and CDR2 is SVGIG in the germline V gene (reference sequence).

J is TRBJ2-1 and V is TRBV5-4; D is perhaps TRBD2 (6 bases). Trimming shortened V by 7 bases and J by 1 base, and 6 bases separated the two germline ends. CDR3 length: 12 amino acids. Germline V lookup: CDR1 SGHNT, CDR2 YYREEE (reference sequence). The CDR3: CASGGSYNEQFF. Written as DNA, the CDR3 is TGTGCCAGCGGGGGGTCCTACAATGAGCAGTTCTTC.

The V call is TRBV28, the J call TRBJ1-4; perhaps TRBD1 as D (6 bases). Germline lookup yields CDR1 MDHEN and CDR2 SYDVKM. V was trimmed by 6 bases and J by 4 bases, leaving 18 bases between them. The CDR3 is made up of 16 amino acids. CDR3 loop: CASRVIGLGGNEKLFF. CDR3 nucleotides: TGTGCCAGCAGAGTGATCGGTTTAGGGGGTAATGAAAAACTGTTTTTT.

The rearrangement uses TRBV5-5 and TRBJ1-1; maybe TRBD1 (6 bases). Germline CDR1 SGHKS, CDR2 YYEKEE (reference sequence). V gave up 4 bases and J gave up 13 bases, with 17 bases separating them. This CDR3 is built from 12 residues. The CDR3 protein is CASSPRGALGFF. DNA for the CDR3: TGTGCCAGCAGCCCCCGGGGGGCATTAGGTTTCTTT.

This chain links TRBV5-1 with TRBJ1-5, with unresolved D. CDR1 and CDR2 (germline): SGHRS, YFSETQ. The CDR3 is made up of 15 amino acids. V was clipped by 1 base and J by 0 bases, with 8 bases between them. This CDR3 is CASSLYGDSNQPQHF. In nucleotides, the CDR3 is TGCGCCAGCAGCTTGTACGGAGATAGCAATCAGCCCCAGCATTTT.

The chain uses TRBV6-1 and TRBJ2-7; 8 nucleotides match TRBD1. This CDR3 region has 15 residues. V lost 6 bases, J lost 3 bases, and 10 bases stayed unmatched. Germline V CDR1 and CDR2: MNHNS, SASEGT. In DNA, the CDR3 is TGTGCCAGCAGGCTCAAAGTGGACAGGGACTACGAGCAGTACTTC. Its protein product is CASRLKVDRDYEQYF.

The V gene is TRBV4-3, the J gene TRBJ1-5; no clear D. The CDR3 extends over 16 amino acids. Trimming removed 1 base at V and 1 base at J, with 11 bases between. CDR1 LGHNA and CDR2 YSLEER come from the germline V gene. CDR3 nucleotides: TGCGCCAGCAGCCAAGGGATCGGGATGAGCAATCAGCCCCAGCATTTT. Translation: CASSQGIGMSNQPQHF.

This rearrangement joins TRBV10-3 to TRBJ2-1; 12 nucleotides match TRBD2. With 11 bases clipped from V and 7 bases from J, the junction kept 9 bases outside the gene matches. The CDR3 is made up of 14 amino acids. Germline V CDR1 and CDR2: ENHRY, SYGVKD. CDR3 nucleotide sequence: TGTGCCTCCTCAACTAGCGGGGGGACAAATGAGCAGTTCTTC. Encoded protein: CASSTSGGTNEQFF.

This chain connects TRBV28 to TRBJ2-7; D perhaps matches TRBD1 (5 bases). The germline gives CDR1 MDHEN, CDR2 SYDVKM. Trimming left V 7 bases short and J 5 bases short, with 18 bases between. The CDR3 runs 14 residues. Written as DNA, the CDR3 is TGTGCCAGCACCTATTCTCAGGGTACCAACGAGCAGTACTTC. Protein product: CASTYSQGTNEQYF.

The genes are TRBV6-5 and TRBJ2-7; 11 bases are a match to TRBD1. CDR1 is MNHEY and CDR2 is SVGAGI in the germline V gene. The CDR3 covers 14 residues. The CDR3 DNA sequence: TGTGCCAGCAGTAGCCCGGGACAGGGGGGTTTAATAGAGGTC. It encodes CASSSPGQGGLIEV.

The rearrangement uses TRBV10-3 and TRBJ2-7; D is possibly TRBD1 (6 bases). Germline CDR1 and CDR2: ENHRY and SYGVKD. There are 15 residues in the CDR3. V was clipped by 4 bases and J by 6 bases, with 19 bases between them. The CDR3 spells CAISGPKQGNLEQYF. The CDR3 DNA is TGTGCCATCAGTGGTCCTAAACAGGGAAACCTCGAGCAGTACTTC.

J is TRBJ2-7 and V is TRBV6-1; D unresolved. The CDR3 covers 12 residues. V lost 5 bases and J lost 1, with 6 bases in between. The germline CDR1 and CDR2 sequences are MNHNS and SASEGT. Here the CDR3 reads CASSPISYEQYF. In DNA, the CDR3 is TGTGCCAGCAGTCCCATTTCCTACGAGCAGTACTTC.

CDR3 DNA sequence: TGTGCAAGTCGCTTAGCGGGTATGACTACTAGCTCCTACGAGCAGTACTTC. As protein: CASRLAGMTTSSYEQYF. The chain is built from TRBV12-2 and TRBJ2-7; TRBD2 is the table's D call, not checked against the DNA. TRBV12-2 represents a pseudogene. This CDR3 has 17 amino acids.

This clone was counted a few times. The rearrangement uses TRBV7-8 and TRBJ1-2, with 10 bases identical to TRBD1. The CDR3 has 13 amino acids. Germline trimming cut 5 bases from V and 8 bases from J; bases unmatched to any gene: 5. CDR1 and CDR2 (germline): SGHVS, FQNEAQ. CDR3 sequence reads: CASSMRDRGGYTF. The CDR3 nucleotides are TGTGCCAGCAGCATGCGGGACAGGGGAGGCTACACCTTC.

This chain connects TRBV2 to TRBJ1-4, with D perhaps matching TRBD1 (5 bases). Germline V gene lookup returns CDR1 SNHLY and CDR2 FYNNEI. Trimming removed 6 bases from V and 7 bases from J, with 18 bases in between. This CDR3 is 15 amino acids long. The CDR3: CASRDHRTRGEKLFF. The CDR3 DNA sequence: TGTGCCAGCAGGGACCACAGGACGCGGGGTGAAAAACTGTTTTTT.

V gene TRBV29-1 combines with J gene TRBJ1-3, with 9 bases identical to TRBD1. The CDR3 consists of 14 residues. V shed 5 bases and J 7 bases; nucleotides not matched to a gene: 9. Germline assignment: CDR1 SQVTM and CDR2 ANQGSEA. The CDR3 DNA reads as TGCAGCGTTTACCAGGACAGGGGCTTGAACACCATATATTTT. It codes for CSVYQDRGLNTIYF.

The chain couples TRBV4-3 to TRBJ1-4, with D possibly being TRBD1 (6 bases). CDR1 LGHNA and CDR2 YSLEER come from the germline V gene. This CDR3 spans 16 amino acids. Trimming removed 4 bases at V and 4 bases at J, with 16 bases between. DNA for the CDR3: TGCGCCAGCAGCCCGGCCGGGGGGCAGGGTAATGAAAAACTGTTTTTT. It translates to CASSPAGGQGNEKLFF.

This chain links TRBV20-1 with TRBJ2-7; 9 bases fit TRBD1. This CDR3 comprises 11 residues. From germline, CDR1 is DFQATT and CDR2 SNEGSKA (reference sequence). The V segment lost 5 bases and the J segment 7 bases; nucleotides outside the gene matches: 3. In nucleotides, the CDR3 is TGCAGTGCTTGGACAGGGGTAGAGCAGTACTTC. Its translation: CSAWTGVEQYF.

This chain links TRBV2 with TRBJ2-1, with a weak D call TRBD1 (5 bases). This CDR3 has 15 amino acids. Looked up from germline, CDR1 is SNHLY and CDR2 is FYNNEI. Trimming took 7 bases from V and 0 from J, leaving 13 bases between them. The CDR3 region is CASIGRASSYNEQFF. Here the CDR3 DNA reads TGTGCCAGCATCGGCAGGGCCAGCTCCTACAATGAGCAGTTCTTC.

V usage is TRBV7-6 and J usage is TRBJ2-7; D remains unclear. The germline V gene has CDR1 SGHVS and CDR2 FNYEAQ. Trimming stripped 1 base from V and 0 bases from J, with 10 bases between. This CDR3 comprises 15 residues. DNA for the CDR3: TGTGCCAGCAGCTTAGGTCCCCCCTCCTCCTACGAGCAGTACTTC. Translating it yields CASSLGPPSSYEQYF.

J is TRBJ2-7 and V is TRBV10-3; TRBD2 matches 7 bases. Trimming removed 4 bases from V and 7 bases from J; junction bases left unmatched: 10. This CDR3 has 14 residues. Germline CDR1 reads ENHRY; CDR2 reads SYGVKD. The CDR3, as DNA: TGTGCCATCAGTGGAGACGGGGGGAGGGATGAGCAGTACTTC. This encodes CAISGDGGRDEQYF.

This chain joins TRBV4-1 and TRBJ2-7; a weak D match, TRBD1 (6 bases). Trimming stripped 1 base from V and 6 bases from J, with 16 bases between. This CDR3 comprises 15 residues. CDR1 MGHRA and CDR2 YSYEKL come from the germline V gene. CDR3: CASSQADRDDCEQYF. For the CDR3, the DNA is TGCGCCAGCAGCCAAGCGGACAGAGATGACTGCGAGCAGTACTTC.

The rearrangement joins TRBV28 to TRBJ1-5; 8 bases are a match to TRBD1. Germline trimming cut 7 bases from V and 0 bases from J; bases unmatched to any gene: 8. Germline CDR1 is MDHEN and CDR2 is SYDVKM. CDR3 length: 16 residues. CDR3 sequence: CASTPRTGLSNQPQHF. CDR3 coding DNA: TGTGCCAGCACACCGCGGACAGGGCTTAGCAATCAGCCCCAGCATTTT.

This clone was seen a few times. The chain has TRBV9 and TRBJ1-2; TRBD1 matches 7 bases. Germline-derived CDR1 and CDR2 are SGDLS and YYNGEE. The CDR3 runs 16 residues. Losses at the gene ends were 0 bases for V and 3 bases for J; bases not matched to a gene: 8. Here the CDR3 DNA reads TGTGCCAGCAGCGTAGCGGGAGCAGGGGGGTACTATGGCTACACCTTC. Translation: CASSVAGAGGYYGYTF.

The chain employs TRBV7-2 and TRBJ2-7; D gene unclear. This CDR3 is 13 amino acids long. Trimming took off 0 bases at V and 7 bases at J, with 10 bases between the two ends. CDR1 and CDR2 (germline): SGHTA, FQGNSA. CDR3 in amino acids: CASSLAYSEEQYF. The CDR3 bases are TGTGCCAGCAGCTTAGCGTATAGTGAGGAGCAGTACTTC.